The following is a T cell receptor (beta chain) sequence with its context. This clonotype came up many times. This receptor's antigen is unknown. Base qualities are missing; no much larger clone stands one base away. The sample is drawn from a study of T cells after yellow fever vaccination (dated by TCRdb to the late 2010s). Regarding the complete study: The SMART-Seq v4 Ultra Low Input RNA kit was used to prepare libraries from fractions with low cell numbers. To follow T-cell clones before and after both primary and booster YFV17D yellow fever vaccination, bulk TCR alpha and beta repertoires underwent longitudinal sequencing. Two healthy male donors, one aged 18 to 30 and one aged 30 to 39 years, were included in the cohort. Blood samples were taken at several timepoints before and after primary and secondary immunization, and bulk PBMC replicates and cell subsets were isolated.

According to the study, the label for this sample's treatment or condition signals: live attenuated yellow fever vaccine strain. PBMCs were isolated from peripheral blood using a standard Ficoll-Paque protocol. Dynabeads CD4 and CD8 positive selection kits were used to isolate CD4 and CD8 T-cell fractions. TriZol was used to extract RNA from bulk PBMCs, from CD4 and CD8 fractions, and from dextramer-positive and dextramer-negative fractions. Summary of the overall study and its limitations: A small share of clonotypes occurred in both CD4 and CD8 compartments, likely arising from convergent recombination. Only a couple of donors were included in the study, so the extent to which the findings can be generalized is limited. The secondary T-cell response was weaker than the primary response but faster, peaking on day 5 instead of day 15. Computational filtering was needed because FACS-sorted repertoires could contain abundant contaminating clonotypes from the bulk population. Most clones expanded after primary vaccination (96% of CD4 and roughly 91% of CD8) were re-detected after the booster, suggesting that broad memory maintenance occurred.

TCR cDNA was synthesized by 5'RACE template switching, which introduced a universal primer site and unique molecular identifiers. cDNA synthesis was primed from both the TCR alpha and TCR beta constant segments. Two PCR steps were used to amplify libraries, with sample barcodes and sequencing adapters being added in the second step. Sequencing of the libraries was done on either Illumina HiSeq 2500 (2x100 bp) or NovaSeq (2x150 bp). From the authors' description of their analysis: MIGEC was used to demultiplex reads and collapse the reads into UMI consensus sequences, and MiXCR was used for V(D)J alignment. Vaccine-responding clonotypes were defined with edgeR using replicate PBMC samples, requiring FDR below 0.01 and a log2 fold change above 5 up to day 15. CD4 or CD8 identity was assigned to each bulk clonotype according to whether the clonotype was present at higher abundance in the sequenced CD4 repertoire or the sequenced CD8 repertoire. TCRdb reanalyzed the raw reads on its own, using fastp at Q25 for trimming and MiXCR for clone calling, and kept in-frame beta chains. Rows are combined by CDR3 protein, so each entry shows the most common genes and DNA. None of the V and J calls come from the authors' own analysis; TCRdb made them. Across this sample there are approximately 260,000 distinct CDR3 sequences, with under 15% seen only once. The ten biggest clones cover roughly 0.5% of the sample.

The sequence was obtained from a man aged 25-40 years who received the YFV17D yellow fever vaccine. The material sequenced was CD4+ T cells sorted from PBMCs, taken 45 days after the yellow fever booster vaccination.

CDR3 sequence: CAWSVPGNTQYF. At the DNA level, the sequence is TGTGCCTGGAGTGTTCCGGGGAATACGCAGTATTTT. The chain is assembled from TRBV30 and TRBJ2-3; perhaps TRBD2 is the D gene, with 5 bases matching. The V and J ends are trimmed by 0 bases and 7 bases, leaving 8 bases between them. Inclusive of the bounding cysteine and phenylalanine, the CDR3 is 12 residues long. CDR3 DNA only is kept here, 36 bases in frame from base 1. CDR1 and CDR2 (GTSNPN, SVGIG) derive from the germline V gene (reference sequence).